This is a list of T cell receptor beta chains from one sample in a study of beta chain features in type 1 diabetes. TCRdb keeps only in-frame clones here, not all; method: immunoSEQ multiplex PCR. The table lists around 340,000 clones, 20% of them singletons, with 0.044% in the top ten. The sequenced sample consisted of naive CD4+ T cells from blood. Receptors originate from a woman between 18 and 29 years old in good health. CDR3s include the opening cysteine and the closing phenylalanine or tryptophan. A D gene is named only where the DNA matches it firmly. Some rows have no size entry. The others give once, few or many, or a class for an expanded clone.

j_gene,abundance,d_gene,v_gene,CDR3nt,CDR3aa
TRBJ2-7,few,.,TRBV25-1,TGTGCCAGCAGTGAATTGTCAGGGTCCGACGAGCAGTACTTC,CASSELSGSDEQYF
TRBJ2-6,few,.,TRBV11-2,TGTGCCAGCAGCTTAAGGGGTGCCTCTGGGGCCAACGTCCTGACTTTC,CASSLRGASGANVLTF
TRBJ2-5,.,.,TRBV10-3,TGTGCCATCAGTGACGGACAGCCCCAAGAGACCCAGTACTTC,CAISDGQPQETQYF
TRBJ1-5,.,.,TRBV5-6,TGTGCCAGCAGCTTGACGGGTTGGGGGCTTGGCAATCAGCCCCAGCATTTT,CASSLTGWGLGNQPQHF
TRBJ1-6,.,TRBD1,TRBV7-2,TGTGCCAGCAGTGGACAGGCAGGGGATTCACCCCTCCACTTT,CASSGQAGDSPLHF
TRBJ2-5,.,.,TRBV9,TGTGCCAGCAGCGTAGCCGGTAGTCTCGGGACCCAGTACTTC,CASSVAGSLGTQYF
TRBJ2-5,.,TRBD1,TRBV25-1,TGTGCCAGCAGTGAAGCGGGACAGGGAGAGAGAGAGACCCAGTACTTC,CASSEAGQGERETQYF
TRBJ2-3,few,.,TRBV30,TGTGCCTGGGGAAGGCAGGGAGATACGCAGTATTTT,CAWGRQGDTQYF
TRBJ2-3,few,.,TRBV7-9,TGTGCCAGCATCACTGAAACGGGTGCGCAGTATTTT,CASITETGAQYF
TRBJ1-2,few,.,TRBV6-5,TGTGCCAGCAGTTACTTCCCGCTACAGGGAAACTATGGCTACACCTTC,CASSYFPLQGNYGYTF